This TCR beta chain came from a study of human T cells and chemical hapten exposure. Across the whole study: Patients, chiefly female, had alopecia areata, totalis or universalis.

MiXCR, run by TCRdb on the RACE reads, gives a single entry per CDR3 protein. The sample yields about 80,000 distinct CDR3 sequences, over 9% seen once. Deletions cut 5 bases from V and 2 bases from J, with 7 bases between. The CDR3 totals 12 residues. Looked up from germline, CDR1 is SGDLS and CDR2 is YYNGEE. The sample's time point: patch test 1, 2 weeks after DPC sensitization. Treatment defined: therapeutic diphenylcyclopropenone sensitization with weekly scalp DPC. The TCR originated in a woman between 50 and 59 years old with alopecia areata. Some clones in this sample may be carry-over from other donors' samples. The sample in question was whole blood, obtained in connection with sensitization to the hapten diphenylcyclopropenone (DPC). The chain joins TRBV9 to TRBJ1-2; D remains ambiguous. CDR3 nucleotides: TGTGCCAGCAGGGGCGCCAACTATGGCTACACCTTC. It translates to CASRGANYGYTF.